This T cell receptor beta chain was sequenced during a study of regulatory T cells in long-lasting Graves disease. General study findings and limits: Owing to a sample size that was small, accuracy may have been reduced.

Arm-PCR of CDR3 regions with iRepertoire HTBI primers generated TCR beta libraries. TCRdb used MiXCR to reprocess the multiplex PCR reads, holding one entry per CDR3 protein. The top ten clones hold over 25% of a sample with about 420,000 distinct CDR3 sequences, about 20% of them seen once. Time point noted: persistent/refractory GD, antithyroid drugs over 5 years with positive TRAb. Extracted PBMC RNA gave rise to the TCR library. V lost 5 bases, J lost 5 bases, and 10 bases stayed unmatched. The V gene's germline CDR1 is SGHTA and CDR2 FQGNSA. This CDR3 spans 15 amino acids. This clonotype has at least ten counts. Its specificity is unknown.

The receptor's source is a female donor with Graves disease. The sequenced sample was peripheral blood mononuclear cells (PBMCs), obtained when the disease was refractory, from a patient treated with antithyroid drugs. J is TRBJ2-5 and V is TRBV7-2; 8 positions match TRBD2. CDR3 coding DNA: TGTGCCAGCAGCCGTACTAGCGGCGGGCGGGAGACCCAGTACTTC. It encodes CASSRTSGGRETQYF.